This T cell receptor beta chain was recorded in a study of PD-L1 blockade in urothelial cancer. Study-wide background: Patients began atezolizumab, 1,200 mg intravenously every 3 weeks, at some point between 2013 and 2015.

Method: immunoSEQ multiplex PCR; TCRdb's copy keeps in-frame clones and lacks some. The repertoire includes 70,000 or so clones, around nine tenths of them detected once, and less than 3.5% sits in the top ten. Germline V gene lookup returns CDR1 WNHNN and CDR2 SYGVQD (reference sequence). This CDR3 has 14 amino acids. V gave up 4 bases and J gave up 4 bases; unmatched junction bases: 1. Sequencing used PBMCs, obtained around atezolizumab (anti-PD-L1) treatment. The V gene is TRBV10-1, the J gene TRBJ2-3, with 11 bases that match TRBD2. This clonotype originated in a man between 60 and 70 years old with urothelial cancer. This CDR3 is CASSGGLAADTQYF. CDR3 coding DNA: TGCGCCAGCAGTGGGGGACTAGCGGCAGATACGCAGTATTTT.